These 15 T cell receptor beta chains were all obtained from the same sample, sequenced in a study of T cell responses to AZD1222 COVID-19 vaccine. Sequenced by immunoSEQ multiplex PCR; TCRdb stores in-frame clones only, minus some. Of some 120,000 clones in the sample, 92% were seen once. The sequencing here drew on peripheral blood, taken 28 days after the second AZD1222 dose. The receptors were gathered from an adult who received the AZD1222 COVID-19 vaccine.

This chain links TRBV5-1 with TRBJ2-4, with D perhaps TRBD1 (5 bases). Trimming cost V 0 bases and J 4 bases, with 11 bases left between them. The CDR3 totals 15 residues. CDR1 is SGHRS and CDR2 is YFSETQ in the germline V gene. Here the CDR3 DNA reads TGCGCCAGCAGCTTGGCGGCGACAGCTAAAAACATTCAGTACTTC. This gives the protein CASSLAATAKNIQYF.

The rearrangement uses TRBV3-1 (or the pseudogene TRBV3-2) and TRBJ2-2; TRBD1 matches at 10 bases. This CDR3 has 15 amino acids. The germline gives CDR1 LGHDT, CDR2 YNNKEL (reference sequence). V lost 1 base, J lost 4 bases, and 0 bases stayed unmatched. The CDR3 DNA reads TGTGCCAGCAGCCAAGGGACAGGGGGCACCGGGGAGCTGTTTTTT. It yields the protein CASSQGTGGTGELFF.

This chain uses TRBV7-2 with TRBJ2-1, with 14 bases fitting TRBD2. Germline CDR1 reads SGHTA; CDR2 reads FQGNSA. V shed 1 base and J 7 bases; nucleotides not matched to a gene: 3. This CDR3 comprises 16 residues. The CDR3 DNA sequence: TGTGCCAGCAGCTTAGGGACTAGCGGGGGGTGGAATGAGCAGTTCTTC. It translates to CASSLGTSGGWNEQFF.

The CDR3 DNA follows: TGTGCCAGCAGTTTACCGGGGGCGCGCTACAATGAGCAGTTCTTC. Protein sequence: CASSLPGARYNEQFF. The chain links TRBV28 to TRBJ2-1; D may correspond to TRBD1 or TRBD2 (6 bases each). Per the germline V gene, CDR1 is MDHEN and CDR2 is SYDVKM. CDR3 length: 15 amino acids. V lost 2 bases and J lost 3, with 11 bases in between.

This sequence joins TRBV21-1 and TRBJ2-7; the table's D call TRBD2 went unverified against the DNA. TRBV21-1 constitutes a pseudogene. There are 14 residues in the CDR3. The CDR3 reads CASSLDETRGEQYF. CDR3 DNA: TGTGCCAGCAGCCTAGATGAAACCCGGGGCGAGCAGTACTTC.

The chain employs TRBV5-4 and TRBJ1-2, with TRBD1 matching 10 bases. The CDR3 is made up of 15 amino acids. Germline values: CDR1 SGHNT, CDR2 YYREEE (reference sequence). With V trimmed by 4 bases and J by 3 bases, 6 bases remained unmatched. The DNA of the CDR3 is TGTGCCAGCAGCATAGGACAGGGGGGAGACTATGGCTACACCTTC. Its protein is CASSIGQGGDYGYTF.

The chain recombines TRBV11-2 with TRBJ2-7; D not resolved. V was trimmed by 0 bases and J by 0 bases, leaving 6 bases between them. The CDR3 contains 14 residues. Per the germline V gene, CDR1 is SGHAT and CDR2 is FQNNGV. The CDR3 is CASSLENPSYEQYF. The CDR3 DNA reads TGTGCCAGCAGCTTAGAAAACCCCTCCTACGAGCAGTACTTC.

This clone was picked up one time. The chain's CDR3 is CASSLNRALPKAFF. The CDR3 DNA reads TGTGCCAGCAGCTTGAACAGGGCCCTACCCAAAGCTTTCTTT. V and J are TRBV13 and TRBJ1-1; D possibly corresponds to TRBD1 (6 bases). Deletions cut 3 bases from V and 9 bases from J, with 17 bases between. The CDR3 covers 14 residues. Germline CDR1 PRHDT, CDR2 FYEKMQ (reference sequence).

The chain is built from TRBV20-1 and TRBJ2-7; D gene ambiguous. Germline values: CDR1 DFQATT, CDR2 SNEGSKA (reference sequence). The CDR3 consists of 13 residues. Deletions cut 3 bases from V and 5 bases from J, with 14 bases between. CDR3 DNA: TGCAGTGCTAGTGATCTGGGCCCCGACGAGCAGTACTTC. Translated, it gives CSASDLGPDEQYF.

The rearrangement links TRBV21-1 to TRBJ1-5; whether TRBD1, the table's D call, matches the DNA was not checked. TRBV21-1 is deemed a pseudogene. This CDR3 contains 14 residues. This CDR3 reads CASSSLLGAQPQHF. CDR3 nucleotide sequence: TGTGCCAGCAGCAGCTTGCTGGGGGCCCAGCCCCAGCATTTT.

The CDR3, as DNA: TGTGCCAGCAGTCAAACCCGGGACCCAATACTGACTAACTATGGCTACACCTTC. Protein product: CASSQTRDPILTNYGYTF. The rearrangement links TRBV28 to TRBJ1-2; tentative D call: TRBD1 (5 bases). CDR3 length: 18 residues. The germline V gene encodes CDR1 MDHEN and CDR2 SYDVKM. The ends were cut back, 5 bases at V and 0 bases at J, with 22 bases in the middle.

The chain recombines TRBV7-4 with TRBJ1-4, with D perhaps TRBD1 (5 bases). CDR3 length: 14 amino acids. Germline CDR1 is SGHVT and CDR2 is SQSDAQ. Trimming removed 1 base from V and 7 bases from J, with 10 bases in between. The CDR3 nucleotides read TGTGCCAGCAGCTTAGTGGCGAGGGGTGAAAAACTGTTTTTT. Translating gives CASSLVARGEKLFF.

This clone has just a few counts. V usage is TRBV2 and J usage is TRBJ2-1; D possibly matches TRBD1 or TRBD2 (5 bases each). Looked up from germline, CDR1 is SNHLY and CDR2 is FYNNEI. This CDR3 contains 14 residues. Trimming removed 4 bases from V and 0 bases from J, with 7 bases in between. CDR3 in DNA: TGTGCCAGCAGTGGGGGGTTCTCCTACAATGAGCAGTTCTTC. The encoded protein is CASSGGFSYNEQFF.

The chain links TRBV24-1 to TRBJ1-2; no reliable D call. This CDR3 contains 16 residues. The V end lost 0 bases, the J end lost 2 bases, and 12 bases lay between the germline ends. Germline V CDR1 and CDR2: KGHDR, SFDVKD. DNA for the CDR3: TGTGCCACCAGTGATTTGGCCAGCCCTGGAAACTATGGCTACACCTTC. Encoded protein: CATSDLASPGNYGYTF.

Notes on this clone: It is unclear where the CDR3 begins or ends on the DNA, so no DNA is shown, and the CDR3 is as TCRdb lists it. The chain recombines TRBV28 with TRBJ1-2. Germline-derived CDR1 and CDR2 are MDHEN and SYDVKM. A total of 12 residues make up the CDR3, ends included. Here the CDR3 reads CASISVWGVGTF.